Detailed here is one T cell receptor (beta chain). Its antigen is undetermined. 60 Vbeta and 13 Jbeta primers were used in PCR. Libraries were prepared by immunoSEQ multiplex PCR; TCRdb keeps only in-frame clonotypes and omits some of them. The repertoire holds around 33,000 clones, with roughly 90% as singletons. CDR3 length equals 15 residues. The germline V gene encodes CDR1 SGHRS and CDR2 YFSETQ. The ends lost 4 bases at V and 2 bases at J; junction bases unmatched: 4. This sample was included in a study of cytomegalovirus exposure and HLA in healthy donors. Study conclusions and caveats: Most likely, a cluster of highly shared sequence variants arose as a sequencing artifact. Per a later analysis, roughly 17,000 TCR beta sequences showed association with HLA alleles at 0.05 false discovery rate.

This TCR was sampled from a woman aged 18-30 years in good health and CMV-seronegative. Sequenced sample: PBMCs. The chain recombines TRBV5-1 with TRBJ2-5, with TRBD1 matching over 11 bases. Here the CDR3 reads CASSPGQGGQETQYF. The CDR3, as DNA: TGCGCCAGCAGCCCGGGACAGGGGGGGCAAGAGACCCAGTACTTC.